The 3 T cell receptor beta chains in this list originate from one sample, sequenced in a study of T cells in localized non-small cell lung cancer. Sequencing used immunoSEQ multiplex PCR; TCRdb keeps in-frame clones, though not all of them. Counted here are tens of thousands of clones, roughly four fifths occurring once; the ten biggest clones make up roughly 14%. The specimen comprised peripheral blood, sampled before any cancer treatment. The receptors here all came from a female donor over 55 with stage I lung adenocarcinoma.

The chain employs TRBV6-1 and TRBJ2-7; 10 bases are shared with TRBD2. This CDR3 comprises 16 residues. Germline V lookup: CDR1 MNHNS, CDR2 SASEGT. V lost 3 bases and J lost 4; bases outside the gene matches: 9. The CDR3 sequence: CASSDQGLAFGYEQYF. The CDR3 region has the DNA TGTGCCAGCAGTGACCAGGGACTAGCGTTTGGGTACGAGCAGTACTTC.

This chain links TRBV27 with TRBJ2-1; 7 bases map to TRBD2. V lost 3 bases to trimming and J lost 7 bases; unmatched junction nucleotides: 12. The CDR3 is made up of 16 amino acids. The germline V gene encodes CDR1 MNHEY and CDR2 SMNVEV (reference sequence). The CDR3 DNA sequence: TGTGCCAGCAGTTTCTCATCGCGGGAGAATTGGAATGAGCAGTTCTTC. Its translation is CASSFSSRENWNEQFF.

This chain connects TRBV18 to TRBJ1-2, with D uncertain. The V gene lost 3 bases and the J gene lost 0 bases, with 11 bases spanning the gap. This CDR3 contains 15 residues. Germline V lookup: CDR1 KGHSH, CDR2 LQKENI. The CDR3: CASSPTDGTNYGYTF. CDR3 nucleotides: TGTGCCAGCTCACCCACCGACGGTACTAACTATGGCTACACCTTC.